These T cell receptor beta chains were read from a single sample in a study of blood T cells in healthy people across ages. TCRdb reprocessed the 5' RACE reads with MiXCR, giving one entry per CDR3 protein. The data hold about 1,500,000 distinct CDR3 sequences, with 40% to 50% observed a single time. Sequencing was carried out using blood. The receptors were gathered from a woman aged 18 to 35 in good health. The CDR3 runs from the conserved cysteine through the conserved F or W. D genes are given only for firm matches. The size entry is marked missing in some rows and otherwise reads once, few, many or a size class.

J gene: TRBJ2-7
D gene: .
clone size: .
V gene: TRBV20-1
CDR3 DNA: TGCAGTGCGGGTCAGGCCGACTACGAGCAGTACTTC
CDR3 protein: CSAGQADYEQYF

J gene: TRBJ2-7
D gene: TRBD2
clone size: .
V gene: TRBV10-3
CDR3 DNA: TGTGCCATCAGTTCTGGACTAGCGCACTCCTACGAGCAGTACTTC
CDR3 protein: CAISSGLAHSYEQYF

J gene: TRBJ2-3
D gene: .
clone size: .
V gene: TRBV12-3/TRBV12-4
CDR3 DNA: TGTGCCAGCAGCCATGGGACGGGGCAGCGGAATACGCAGTATTTT
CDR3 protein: CASSHGTGQRNTQYF

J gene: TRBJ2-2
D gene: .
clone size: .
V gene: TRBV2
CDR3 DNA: TGTGCCAGCGGGGCGGGGTTCACCGGGGAGCTGTTTTTT
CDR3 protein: CASGAGFTGELFF

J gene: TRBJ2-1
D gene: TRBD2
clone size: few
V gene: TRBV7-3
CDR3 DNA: TGTGCCAGCAGCTCTGAGCGGGGGGCCCTTTCCCGGCAGTTCTTC
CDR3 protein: CASSSERGALSRQFF

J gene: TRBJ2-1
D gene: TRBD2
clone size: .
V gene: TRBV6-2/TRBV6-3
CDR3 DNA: TGTGCCAGCACCGCCCGGACTAGCGGGCTCAATGAGCAGTTCTTC
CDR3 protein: CASTARTSGLNEQFF

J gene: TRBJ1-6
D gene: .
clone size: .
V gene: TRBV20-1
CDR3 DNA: TGCAGTGCTAGACCATCCCCCCGCTATAATTCACCCCTCCACTTT
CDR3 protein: CSARPSPRYNSPLHF

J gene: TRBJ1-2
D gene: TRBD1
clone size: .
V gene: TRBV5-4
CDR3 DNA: TGTGCCAGCAGCTTGGCGACAGGGGCCATTGGCTACACCTTC
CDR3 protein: CASSLATGAIGYTF

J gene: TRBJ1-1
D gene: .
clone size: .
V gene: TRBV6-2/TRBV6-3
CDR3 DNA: TGTGCCAGCAGTTACTCGAGTACAGCTCCGAAATGGACTGAAGCTTTCTTT
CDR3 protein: CASSYSSTAPKWTEAFF

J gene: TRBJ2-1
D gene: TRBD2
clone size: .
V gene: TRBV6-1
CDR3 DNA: TGTGCCAGCAGGACCGGACTAGCGGAGAGCTCCTACAATGAGCAGTTCTTC
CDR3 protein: CASRTGLAESSYNEQFF

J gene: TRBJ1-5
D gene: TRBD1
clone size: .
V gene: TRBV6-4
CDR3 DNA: TGTGCCAGCAGCCTGACAGGGGGGCTACAGCCCCAGCATTTT
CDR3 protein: CASSLTGGLQPQHF

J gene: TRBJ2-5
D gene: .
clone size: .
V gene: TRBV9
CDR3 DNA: TGTGCCAGCACCGCTCTTATGGTCGGGCAAGAGACCCAGTACTTC
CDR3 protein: CASTALMVGQETQYF

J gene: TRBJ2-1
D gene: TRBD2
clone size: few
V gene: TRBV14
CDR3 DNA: TGTGCCAGCAGCCAAACGACTAGCGGGGATGAGCAGTTCTTC
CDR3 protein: CASSQTTSGDEQFF

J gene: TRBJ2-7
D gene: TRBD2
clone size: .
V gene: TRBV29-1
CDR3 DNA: TGCAGCGTTGGACTAGCGGGAACCCTCGAGCAGTACTTC
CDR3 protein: CSVGLAGTLEQYF

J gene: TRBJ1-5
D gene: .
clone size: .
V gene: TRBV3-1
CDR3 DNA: TGTGCCAGCAGCCCTAACCCAAATCAGCCCCAGCATTTT
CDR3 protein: CASSPNPNQPQHF

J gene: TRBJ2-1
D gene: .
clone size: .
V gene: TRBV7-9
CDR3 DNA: TGTGCCAGCAGCTTAACAGGCTTC
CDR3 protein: CASSLTGF

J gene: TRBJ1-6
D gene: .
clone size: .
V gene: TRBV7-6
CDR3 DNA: TGTGCCAGCAGCTTAGGGGAGTTTTATAATTCACCCCTCCACTTT
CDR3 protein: CASSLGEFYNSPLHF

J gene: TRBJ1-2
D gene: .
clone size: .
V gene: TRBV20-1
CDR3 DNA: TGCAGTGCTAGAGGGGGGCCGCACTCCTATGGCTACACCTTC
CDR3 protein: CSARGGPHSYGYTF

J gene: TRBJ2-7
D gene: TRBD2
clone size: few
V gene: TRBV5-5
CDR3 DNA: TGTGCCAGCAGCCCTGGACTAGCGGGAGGCCGCGCCTACGAGCAGTACTTC
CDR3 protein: CASSPGLAGGRAYEQYF

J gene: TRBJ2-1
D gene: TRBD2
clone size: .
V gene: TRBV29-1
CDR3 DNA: TGCAGCGTTGAAGATCGAGGTAGCGGGAGTGAGACCCAGTTCTTC
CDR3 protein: CSVEDRGSGSETQFF

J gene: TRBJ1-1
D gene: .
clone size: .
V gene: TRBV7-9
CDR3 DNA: TGTGCCAGCAGCTCGCATGGGACGGGGAACACTGAAGCTTTCTTT
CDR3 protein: CASSSHGTGNTEAFF

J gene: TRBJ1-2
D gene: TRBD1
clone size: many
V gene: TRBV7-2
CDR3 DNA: TGTGCCAGCAGCTTGGGGACAGGGCGCTATGGCTACACCTTC
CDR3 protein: CASSLGTGRYGYTF

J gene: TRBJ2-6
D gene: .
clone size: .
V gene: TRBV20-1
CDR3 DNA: TGCAGTGCTGAACGAGTCTCTGGGGCCAACGTCCTGACTTTC
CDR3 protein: CSAERVSGANVLTF

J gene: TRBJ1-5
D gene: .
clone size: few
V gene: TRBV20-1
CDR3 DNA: TGCAGTGCTATTTATAGGGGCGCGGGCAATCAGCCCCAGCATTTT
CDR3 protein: CSAIYRGAGNQPQHF

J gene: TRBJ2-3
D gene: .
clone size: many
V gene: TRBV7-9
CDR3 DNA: TGTGCCAGCAGCTCCTTTCGAGTGGGCACAGATACGCAGTATTTT
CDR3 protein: CASSSFRVGTDTQYF